One sample yielded the 9 T cell receptor beta chains listed below, sequenced in a study of T-cell reconstitution after alpha-beta-depleted transplantation in children. Unique molecular identifiers were incorporated when the TCRbeta library was constructed. A single record per CDR3 protein comes from TCRdb applying MiXCR to the PCR reads. Among about a million distinct CDR3 sequences listed, 25% to 35% were seen once. The sample here was PBMCs, mostly from graft donor cells, taken 360 days after TCRalphabeta/CD19-depleted stem cell transplant. These receptor sequences come from a boy under three years old who had a stem cell transplant for SCID, so the T cells may come from the graft donor.

V usage is TRBV15 and J usage is TRBJ1-4, with 9 bases matching TRBD1. The CDR3 totals 13 residues. Germline trimming cut 4 bases from V and 7 bases from J; bases unmatched to any gene: 1. Germline CDR1 LNHNV, CDR2 YYDKDF (reference sequence). Written as DNA, the CDR3 is TGTGCCACCAGCACGGACAGGGGTGAAAAACTGTTTTTT. Its translation is CATSTDRGEKLFF.

The chain recombines TRBV25-1 with TRBJ2-7, with TRBD1 matching 9 bases. The germline V gene encodes CDR1 MGHDK and CDR2 SYGVNS. CDR3 size: 15 residues. V dropped 6 bases and J dropped 2; count of bases not matched to a gene: 8. CDR3 in amino acids: CASRRGTGRAYEQYF. The CDR3 coding sequence is TGTGCCAGCAGACGCGGGACAGGGCGCGCCTACGAGCAGTACTTC.

This clonotype came up a few times. The chain couples TRBV9 to TRBJ1-5, with D possibly matching TRBD1 (6 bases). Trimming stripped 5 bases from V and 2 bases from J, with 17 bases between. CDR1 SGDLS and CDR2 YYNGEE come from the germline V gene. CDR3 size: 16 residues. Here the CDR3 DNA reads TGTGCCAGCAGGGACAGTCGGGTGCTTGGCAATCAGCCCCAGCATTTT. It is translated as CASRDSRVLGNQPQHF.

The V and J genes are TRBV5-1 and TRBJ2-3, with D perhaps TRBD1 or TRBD2 (5 bases each). With 1 base removed from V and 3 bases from J, the gap between germline ends came to 18 bases. This CDR3 has 17 residues. Germline V gene sequence: CDR1 SGHRS, CDR2 YFSETQ. The DNA of the CDR3 is TGCGCCAGCAGCTTGCCCCCGGGACCTCGGGGAACAGATACGCAGTATTTT. This encodes CASSLPPGPRGTDTQYF.

The rearrangement joins TRBV29-1 to TRBJ1-1; D remains ambiguous. V lost 4 bases, J lost 11 bases, and 17 bases lay in between. The CDR3 is made up of 12 amino acids. The germline gives CDR1 SQVTM, CDR2 ANQGSEA. The CDR3 loop is CSVVKDQLEAFF. In DNA, the CDR3 is TGCAGCGTTGTTAAAGACCAACTGGAGGCTTTCTTT.

As regards this clonotype: Sequence at one end of the junction differs from germline and may be a read error. V and J are TRBV6-4 and TRBJ2-6; D ambiguous. Germline V gene sequence: CDR1 MRHNA, CDR2 SNTAGT. This CDR3 is 19 amino acids long. DNA for the CDR3: TGTACCAGCAGTCCCCAAGCAGTGACGAGGAGCTCTGGGGCCAACGTCCTGACTTTC. This translates into CTSSPQAVTRSSGANVLTF.

The V call is TRBV7-9, the J call TRBJ2-2; perhaps D is TRBD1 or TRBD2 (5 bases each). Deletions cut 7 bases from V and 7 bases from J, with 16 bases between. The CDR3 is 14 amino acids. Germline V gives CDR1 SEHNR, CDR2 FQNEAQ (reference sequence). The CDR3 is CASTRSEGHGELFF. In DNA form, the CDR3 reads TGTGCCAGCACGAGGAGTGAGGGGCACGGGGAGCTGTTTTTT.

This chain links TRBV12-3 or TRBV12-4 with TRBJ2-5, with a possible D match to TRBD1 (5 bases). Trimming took 5 bases from V and 1 from J, leaving 11 bases between them. CDR3 length: 14 residues. CDR3 in DNA: TGTGCCAGCAGTCCCCCTGGGGCCCAAGAGACCCAGTACTTC. Translation gives CASSPPGAQETQYF.

The chain joins TRBV28 to TRBJ2-5, with D perhaps TRBD1 or TRBD2 (5 bases each). Deletions cut 5 bases from V and 1 base from J, with 17 bases between. There are 16 residues in the CDR3. Germline CDR1 MDHEN, CDR2 SYDVKM. The CDR3 DNA is TGTGCCAGCAGTCCGCTCAGTGAGGGGCTCCAAGAGACCCAGTACTTC. Protein product: CASSPLSEGLQETQYF.